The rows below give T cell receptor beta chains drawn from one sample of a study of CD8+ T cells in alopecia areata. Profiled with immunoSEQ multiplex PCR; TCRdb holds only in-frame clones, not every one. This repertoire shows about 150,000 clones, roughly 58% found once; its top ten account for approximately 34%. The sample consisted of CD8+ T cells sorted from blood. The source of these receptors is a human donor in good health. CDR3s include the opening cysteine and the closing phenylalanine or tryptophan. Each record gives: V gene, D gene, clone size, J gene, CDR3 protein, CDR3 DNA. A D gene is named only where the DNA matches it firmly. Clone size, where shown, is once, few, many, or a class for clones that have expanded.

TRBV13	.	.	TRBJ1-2	CASSPNYGYTF	TGTGCCAGCAGCCCAAACTATGGCTACACCTTC
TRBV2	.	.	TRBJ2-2	CASSEGGFTGELFF	TGTGCCAGCAGTGAAGGGGGATTCACCGGGGAGCTGTTTTTT
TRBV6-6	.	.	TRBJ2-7	CASSYEGQVYEQYF	TGTGCCAGCAGTTATGAGGGCCAAGTCTACGAGCAGTACTTC
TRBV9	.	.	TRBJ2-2	CASSASITGELFF	TGTGCCAGCAGCGCCTCGATAACCGGGGAGCTGTTTTTT
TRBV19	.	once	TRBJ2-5	CASSMALVETQYF	TGTGCCAGTAGTATGGCTCTGGTGGAGACCCAGTACTTC
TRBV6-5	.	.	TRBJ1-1	CASSYVGGNRPEAFF	TGTGCCAGCAGTTACGTGGGGGGAAATCGGCCTGAAGCTTTCTTT
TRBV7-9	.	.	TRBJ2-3	CASSLGFTDTQYF	TGTGCCAGCAGCTTGGGTTTCACAGATACGCAGTATTTT
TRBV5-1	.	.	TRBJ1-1	CASSSHKMNTEAFF	TGCGCCAGCAGCTCGCACAAAATGAACACTGAAGCTTTCTTT
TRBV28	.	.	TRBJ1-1	CASIPRGDWNTEAFF	TGTGCCAGCATCCCCCGCGGAGACTGGAACACTGAAGCTTTCTTT
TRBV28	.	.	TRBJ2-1	CASSPLRLDGGDEQFF	TGTGCCAGCAGTCCCCTGAGGCTAGACGGAGGGGATGAGCAGTTCTTC
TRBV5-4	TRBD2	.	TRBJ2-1	CASSSTGLAGGYEQFF	TGTGCCAGCAGCTCGACTGGACTAGCGGGAGGTTATGAGCAGTTCTTC
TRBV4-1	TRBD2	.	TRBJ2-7	CASSLRTSGATYEQYF	TGCGCCAGCAGCCTCCGGACTAGCGGAGCAACCTACGAGCAGTACTTC
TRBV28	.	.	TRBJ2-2	CASSLTGLDSTGELFF	TGTGCCAGCAGTTTAACCGGGCTGGACTCCACCGGGGAGCTGTTTTTT
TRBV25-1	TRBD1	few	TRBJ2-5	CASSDRTGGQETQYF	TGTGCCAGCAGCGACCGCACAGGGGGCCAAGAGACCCAGTACTTC
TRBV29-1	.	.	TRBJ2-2	CSVDAESGELFF	TGCAGCGTTGATGCTGAATCCGGGGAGCTGTTTTTT
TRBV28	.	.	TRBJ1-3	CASSFRQVGNTIYF	TGTGCCAGCAGTTTCCGACAGGTGGGAAACACCATATATTTT
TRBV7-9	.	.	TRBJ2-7	CASSLAVGEGSYEQYF	TGTGCCAGCAGCTTAGCGGTGGGGGAAGGGTCCTACGAGCAGTACTTC
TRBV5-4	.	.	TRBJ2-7	CASSFPGYEQYF	TGTGCCAGCAGCTTTCCCGGATACGAGCAGTACTTC
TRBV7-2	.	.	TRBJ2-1	CASSFAGENEQFF	TGTGCCAGCAGCTTTGCAGGAGAGAATGAGCAGTTCTTC
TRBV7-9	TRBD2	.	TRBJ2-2	CASSFKAGLNTGELFF	TGTGCCAGCAGCTTCAAAGCGGGGTTGAACACCGGGGAGCTGTTTTTT
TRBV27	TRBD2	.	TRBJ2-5	CASRGGRETQYF	TGTGCCAGCAGGGGGGGGAGGGAGACCCAGTACTTC
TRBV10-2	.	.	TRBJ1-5	CASRSSHNQPQHF	TGCGCCAGCAGATCCTCCCACAATCAGCCCCAGCATTTT
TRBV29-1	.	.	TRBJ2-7	CSVVAASYEQYF	TGCAGCGTAGTAGCGGCTTCCTACGAGCAGTACTTC